The 2 T cell receptor beta chains listed next were all sequenced from one sample in a study of T cell responses to AZD1222 COVID-19 vaccine. Measured with immunoSEQ multiplex PCR; TCRdb has only the in-frame clones, and not every one. The table has 120,000 to 150,000 clones, about 89% seen once; the top ten hold 4.7%. The specimen was peripheral blood, collected on day 0 of AZD1222 vaccination. These TCRs come from an adult in good health.

DNA for the CDR3: TGTGCCAGCAACCTGGGGGGGACCCACGCTAACTATGGCTACACCTTC. The encoded protein is CASNLGGTHANYGYTF. J is TRBJ1-2 and V is TRBV7-2, with D maybe TRBD1 (5 bases). CDR1 is SGHTA, CDR2 FQGNSA, per germline. V lost 7 bases and J 0 bases, leaving 18 bases between the germline ends. The CDR3 totals 16 residues.

V and J are TRBV11-1 and TRBJ2-5, with D unresolved. V dropped 5 bases and J dropped 7 bases, with 11 bases sitting between them. From germline, CDR1 is SGHAT and CDR2 FQDESV (reference sequence). This CDR3 region has 12 residues. The CDR3 protein is CASSRSVGTQYF. The CDR3 DNA follows: TGTGCCAGCAGCCGGAGCGTGGGGACCCAGTACTTC.